A selection of T cell receptor beta chains follows, all from one sample in a study of T cells in Graves' hyperthyroidism and ophthalmopathy. TCRdb reanalysed the multiplex PCR reads using MiXCR and keeps one entry per CDR3 protein. The sample gives a few hundred thousand distinct CDR3 sequences, around 45% of which show up once; more than 7% is in the top ten. The sequencing input was peripheral blood or thyroid tissue (not recorded which). These receptor sequences come from a woman between 18 and 30 years old with Graves' hyperthyroidism. Each CDR3 is given with its conserved first and last residue. The D gene is left open where the match is weak. Where a row states a size, it is once, few, many or the class of an expanded clone; other rows omit it.

D	size	V	J	CDR3	DNA
NA	NA	TRBV7-2	TRBJ2-7	CASSLQGQYF	TGTGCCAGCAGCTTACAGGGGCAGTACTTC
NA	many	TRBV20-1	TRBJ1-2	CSASLDYPADGYTF	TGCAGTGCTAGCTTGGACTACCCTGCGGATGGCTACACCTTC
NA	once	TRBV2	TRBJ1-2	CASSEASTYEQYYGYTF	TGTGCCAGCAGTGAAGCAAGCACCTACGAGCAGTACTATGGCTACACCTTC
TRBD1	NA	TRBV6-1	TRBJ1-1	CASSPWGQRYTEAFF	TGTGCCAGCAGCCCCTGGGGACAGCGGTACACTGAAGCTTTCTTT
NA	NA	TRBV7-8	TRBJ1-5	CASSLVGVRQPQHF	TGTGCCAGCAGCTTAGTTGGGGTCCGGCAGCCCCAGCATTTT
NA	NA	TRBV20-1	TRBJ1-2	CSARDYRDTGYTF	TGCAGTGCTAGAGATTACAGGGACACAGGCTACACCTTC
TRBD1	many	TRBV7-6	TRBJ2-7	CASSPGTGAFYLGDEQYF	TGTGCCAGCAGCCCCGGGACAGGGGCCTTCTACCTCGGGGACGAGCAGTACTTC
NA	many	TRBV11-2	TRBJ1-2	CASSLRWNLNLGYTF	TGTGCCAGCAGCTTAAGGTGGAATCTTAATCTTGGCTACACCTTC
NA	NA	TRBV20-1	TRBJ1-2	CSLSSGSAGYTF	TGCAGCCTATCTAGCGGGTCGGCGGGCTACACCTTC
TRBD2	NA	TRBV9	TRBJ2-5	CASMFGTSGTEETQYF	TGTGCCAGCATGTTTGGGACTAGCGGGACGGAAGAGACCCAGTACTTC
NA	NA	TRBV20-1	TRBJ1-2	CSAPKLDSYYGYTF	TGCAGTGCTCCTAAGCTTGACAGCTACTATGGCTACACCTTC
TRBD1	NA	TRBV29-1	TRBJ2-5	CSGQGYQETQYF	TGCAGCGGACAGGGCTACCAAGAGACCCAGTACTTC
TRBD2	few	TRBV10-3	TRBJ2-3	CAISGGGDTDTQYF	TGTGCCATCAGTGGGGGGGGTGACACAGATACGCAGTATTTT
NA	many	TRBV4-2	TRBJ2-7	CASSQDDYEQYF	TGTGCCAGCAGCCAGGACGATTACGAGCAGTACTTC
TRBD1	NA	TRBV20-1	TRBJ2-7	CIDREFDDNYEQYF	TGCATCGACAGGGAGTTTGACGACAACTACGAGCAGTACTTC
NA	NA	TRBV7-9	TRBJ2-3	CASSLTQATDTQYF	TGTGCCAGCAGCTTAACGCAGGCCACAGATACGCAGTATTTT
NA	NA	TRBV2	TRBJ2-7	CASSPEGYNEQYF	TGTGCCAGCAGCCCCGAGGGGTACAATGAGCAGTACTTC
NA	few	TRBV5-1	TRBJ2-3	CASSLVSRVEDTQYF	TGCGCCAGCAGCTTGGTCTCCAGGGTCGAAGATACGCAGTATTTT
NA	many	TRBV2	TRBJ1-2	CASSGRGYGYTF	TGTGCCAGCAGTGGGAGGGGCTATGGCTACACCTTC
NA	NA	TRBV30	TRBJ1-5	CAWSLGEREQPQHF	TGTGCCTGGAGTTTAGGGGAGAGAGAACAGCCCCAGCATTTT
NA	NA	TRBV6-1	TRBJ1-5	CASRPSGRLQETQHF	TGTGCCAGCAGGCCTAGCGGGAGGTTGCAAGAGACCCAGCATTTT
TRBD1	many	TRBV5-4	TRBJ1-5	CASSHQGGVDQPQHF	TGTGCCAGCAGCCATCAGGGGGGGGTCGATCAGCCCCAGCATTTT
NA	NA	TRBV2	TRBJ1-4	CAGEGTATNEKLFF	TGTGCCGGGGAAGGGACGGCAACTAATGAAAAACTGTTTTTT
NA	once	TRBV5-6	TRBJ2-7	CASSLHPTSSNEQYF	TGTGCCAGCAGCTTGCACCCGACGTCTTCGAACGAGCAGTACTTC
NA	NA	TRBV10-3	TRBJ2-7	CASSHSLGGPREQYF	TGTGCCAGCAGTCACTCACTCGGGGGCCCTCGCGAGCAGTACTTC
TRBD2	many	TRBV2	TRBJ2-7	CASRGGLAGPYEQYF	TGTGCCAGCAGGGGGGGACTAGCGGGACCATACGAGCAGTACTTC
NA	NA	TRBV6-5	TRBJ2-3	CASSYSFGTQYF	TGTGCCAGCAGTTACTCCTTTGGCACGCAGTATTTT
TRBD1	NA	TRBV6-2/TRBV6-3	TRBJ1-6	CASCTGTGKVPYNSPLHF	TGTGCCAGCTGTACCGGGACAGGGAAAGTTCCCTATAATTCACCCCTCCACTTT
NA	medium-sized	TRBV19	TRBJ2-7	CASSPSGSYEQYF	TGTGCCAGCAGCCCCTCTGGATCCTACGAGCAGTACTTC
NA	many	TRBV2	TRBJ1-6	CASIQAPEYNSPLHF	TGTGCCAGCATCCAGGCGCCAGAGTATAATTCACCCCTCCACTTT
TRBD1	many	TRBV20-1	TRBJ2-7	CSARLETGVRGEQYF	TGCAGTGCTAGATTGGAGACAGGGGTTAGAGGCGAGCAGTACTTC
NA	few	TRBV7-9	TRBJ1-2	CASSPTSGSYTF	TGTGCCAGCAGCCCTACTAGCGGGAGCTACACCTTC
NA	few	TRBV24-1	TRBJ2-3	CATSDSSGRGDTQYF	TGTGCCACCAGTGATTCCAGCGGGCGGGGAGATACGCAGTATTTT
TRBD2	NA	TRBV7-3	TRBJ2-7	CASSHPGTSGFSYEQYF	TGTGCCAGCAGCCACCCCGGGACTAGCGGATTCTCCTACGAGCAGTACTTC
NA	many	TRBV29-1	TRBJ1-2	CSVVKSQDGYTF	TGCAGCGTTGTGAAGTCCCAGGATGGCTACACCTTC
TRBD1	NA	TRBV5-1	TRBJ1-1	CASSPIGLTGGTEAFF	TGCGCCAGCAGCCCGATAGGACTGACAGGGGGCACTGAAGCTTTCTTT
NA	many	TRBV2	TRBJ1-1	CASDALENTEAFF	TGTGCCAGCGACGCCTTGGAGAACACTGAAGCTTTCTTT
NA	NA	TRBV7-9	TRBJ1-5	CASSLDGEISHEHF	TGTGCCAGCAGCTTAGACGGGGAGATCAGTCACGAGCATTTT
TRBD2	few	TRBV20-1	TRBJ2-3	CSARKLAGAEDTQYF	TGCAGTGCTAGAAAGCTAGCGGGAGCGGAAGATACGCAGTATTTT
NA	many	TRBV2	TRBJ1-1	CASGQGTEAFF	TGTGCCAGCGGGCAAGGGACTGAAGCTTTCTTT
NA	many	TRBV20-1	TRBJ2-5	CSATRDGAHF	TGCAGTGCCACCCGGGACGGAGCGCACTTC
TRBD1	many	TRBV6-1	TRBJ2-6	CASSGDRAGANVLTF	TGTGCCAGCAGTGGGGACAGGGCTGGGGCCAACGTCCTGACTTTC
NA	few	TRBV3-1	TRBJ2-7	CASSQGWIDSSYEQYF	TGTGCCAGCAGCCAAGGGTGGATAGACAGCTCCTACGAGCAGTACTTC
NA	many	TRBV20-1	TRBJ1-4	CSARDPSQEKLFF	TGCAGTGCTAGGGACCCTAGCCAAGAAAAACTGTTTTTT
NA	NA	TRBV3-1	TRBJ2-1	CASSLTGAAQFF	TGTGCCAGCAGCCTGACAGGTGCCGCGCAGTTCTTC
NA	many	TRBV10-3	TRBJ2-7	CAIRWESSSYEQYF	TGTGCCATCCGGTGGGAATCGAGCTCCTACGAGCAGTACTTC
NA	few	TRBV20-1	TRBJ1-1	CSASRNTEAFF	TGCAGTGCTAGCCGGAACACTGAAGCTTTCTTT
NA	many	TRBV20-1	TRBJ1-6	CSAVGGSNSPLHF	TGCAGTGCTGTCGGGGGTTCCAATTCACCCCTCCACTTT
NA	few	TRBV19	TRBJ1-5	CASSSGQPQHF	TGTGCCAGTAGCTCGGGGCAGCCCCAGCATTTT
NA	NA	TRBV12-3/TRBV12-4	TRBJ2-2	CASSPRQGGTGELFF	TGCGCCAGCAGCCCTCGACAGGGAGGCACCGGGGAGCTGTTTTTT
TRBD1	many	TRBV7-2	TRBJ1-1	CASSWDRAGTEAFF	TGTGCCAGCAGCTGGGACAGGGCGGGTACTGAAGCTTTCTTT
TRBD1	NA	TRBV7-3	TRBJ2-6	CASSLRGQGASGANVLTF	TGTGCCAGCAGCTTAAGGGGACAGGGGGCATCTGGGGCCAACGTCCTGACTTTC
NA	NA	TRBV2	TRBJ1-3	CASIGGNSGNTIYF	TGTGCCAGCATCGGGGGTAACTCTGGAAACACCATATATTTT
NA	few	TRBV20-1	TRBJ2-3	CSARGSSLSTDTQYF	TGCAGTGCTAGAGGTTCCAGTTTGAGCACAGATACGCAGTATTTT
TRBD2	few	TRBV29-1	TRBJ2-5	CSVGPGLAGETQYF	TGCAGCGTTGGTCCGGGGCTAGCGGGAGAGACCCAGTACTTC
NA	many	TRBV7-6	TRBJ1-5	CASSLSQGGQPQHF	TGTGCCAGCAGCTTATCTCAGGGAGGTCAGCCCCAGCATTTT
NA	NA	TRBV7-9	TRBJ2-6	CASSLVGRQGGSGANVLTF	TGTGCCAGCAGCTTAGTGGGGCGACAGGGAGGCTCTGGGGCCAACGTCCTGACTTTC
NA	many	TRBV27	TRBJ1-2	CASSFRTSYGYTF	TGTGCCAGCAGTTTTCGCACGAGCTATGGCTACACCTTC
NA	few	TRBV2	TRBJ1-2	CASRGGDFYGYTF	TGTGCCAGCAGAGGAGGCGATTTCTATGGCTACACCTTC